These 17 T cell receptor beta chains were sequenced from one sample in a study of beta chain features in type 1 diabetes. Broader study findings: The study found moderately but significantly shorter TCRB CDR3s in all four CD4+ subsets of Type 1 diabetes patients.

These TCRs are of unknown antigen specificity. Every bit of the isolated RNA underwent reverse transcription, so sequencing read expressed TCRB transcripts. Clones were sequenced by immunoSEQ multiplex PCR, and TCRdb holds only the in-frame ones, with some missing. Of a few hundred thousand clones detected, around 20% appear once; the ten largest clones hold around 0.028%. Material for sequencing was naive CD4+ T cells from blood. These receptors all stem from a woman between 40 and 55 years old with type 1 diabetes.

This clone was seen a few times. Compared with germline, one end of the junction differs, possibly owing to a read error. The CDR3 reads CASSPTWQGATYTQYF. Here the CDR3 DNA reads TGTGCCAGCAGCCCCACGTGGCAGGGTGCCACATATACGCAGTATTTT. This chain uses TRBV7-2 with TRBJ2-3; D perhaps matches TRBD1 (5 bases). Germline V gives CDR1 SGHTA, CDR2 FQGNSA. This CDR3 contains 16 residues.

In this sample, this clone turned up once. The chain uses TRBV7-2 and TRBJ2-7, with D tentatively TRBD1 (6 bases). The V and J ends lost 5 bases and 7 bases respectively, with 21 bases between them. There are 15 residues in the CDR3. Germline V gene data show CDR1 as SGHTA and CDR2 as FQGNSA. The CDR3 region is CASSPSGQSRAEQYF. The CDR3 DNA is TGTGCCAGCAGCCCTTCCGGACAGTCTCGTGCAGAGCAGTACTTC.

V is TRBV4-2 and J is TRBJ2-5, with no clear D. This CDR3 has 12 amino acids. V was clipped by 0 bases and J by 5 bases, with 4 bases between them. CDR1 is LGHNA and CDR2 is YNFKEQ in the germline V gene. This CDR3 is CASSQDLETQYF. In nucleotides, the CDR3 is TGTGCCAGCAGCCAAGATCTCGAGACCCAGTACTTC.

The chain has TRBV5-1 and TRBJ2-7; TRBD1 matches at 10 bases. Looked up from germline, CDR1 is SGHRS and CDR2 is YFSETQ. V dropped 7 bases and J dropped 6; count of bases not matched to a gene: 7. The CDR3 runs 13 residues. DNA for the CDR3: TGCGCCAGCTGGGGACAGGGGATCGCCGAGCAGTACTTC. Its protein is CASWGQGIAEQYF.

The chain is built from TRBV5-6 and TRBJ2-5, with D tentatively TRBD1 (6 bases). Germline V gene sequence: CDR1 SGHDT, CDR2 YYEEEE. Trimming stripped 5 bases from V and 2 bases from J, with 13 bases between. CDR3 length equals 14 residues. This CDR3 is CASSSRDIQETQYF. For the CDR3, the DNA is TGTGCCAGCAGTTCCCGGGACATTCAAGAGACCCAGTACTTC.

The V and J genes are TRBV2 and TRBJ2-3, with D perhaps TRBD2 (6 bases). With 1 base removed from V and 6 bases from J, the gap between germline ends came to 14 bases. The CDR3 sequence is 15 residues long. Germline V gene data show CDR1 as SNHLY and CDR2 as FYNNEI. The CDR3 DNA reads TGTGCCAGCAGTGAAGAGGCGGGGCGGCTGGATACGCAGTATTTT. It encodes CASSEEAGRLDTQYF.

The chain is built from TRBV5-1 and TRBJ1-1, with TRBD1 as a possible D gene (5 bases). The CDR3 consists of 13 residues. In germline, CDR1 is SGHRS, CDR2 YFSETQ. V was pared by 0 bases and J by 4 bases, with 7 bases between. The CDR3 DNA follows: TGCGCCAGCAGCTTGGTAAGGGGCACTGAAGCTTTCTTT. Translated, it gives CASSLVRGTEAFF. Filled out from reference TRBV5-1 and TRBJ1-1, the complete variable domain reads KAGVTQTPRYLIKTRGQQVTLSCSPISGHRSVSWYQQTPGQGLQFLFEYFSETQRNKGNFPGRFSGRQFSNSRSEMNVSTLELGDSALYLCASSLVRGTEAFFGQGTRLTVV.

Concerning this clone: This sample also contains other DNA sequences that code for the same CDR3. The V call is TRBV7-9, the J call TRBJ1-2, with D tentatively TRBD1 (5 bases). Trimming took 1 base from V and 2 from J, leaving 5 bases between them. CDR1 is SEHNR, CDR2 FQNEAQ, per germline (reference sequence). CDR3 size: 13 residues. CDR3 loop: CASSLGQNYGYTF. In nucleotides, the CDR3 is TGTGCCAGCAGCTTAGGACAGAACTATGGCTACACCTTC.

This clone was seen more than once but under ten times. The chain combines TRBV2 with TRBJ1-5; 7 bases are shared with TRBD1. Germline trimming cut 11 bases from V and 4 bases from J; bases unmatched to any gene: 5. Germline lookup yields CDR1 SNHLY and CDR2 FYNNEI. The CDR3 loop spans 12 amino acids. CDR3 DNA: TGTGCCTCCAGGGGGGAAAATCAGCCCCAGCATTTT. It encodes CASRGENQPQHF.

This rearrangement joins TRBV5-1 to TRBJ2-2, with D perhaps TRBD2 (6 bases). The CDR3 has 15 residues. Germline loops: CDR1 SGHRS, CDR2 YFSETQ. Trimming removed 0 bases from V and 6 bases from J, with 12 bases in between. For the CDR3, the DNA is TGCGCCAGCAGCTTGGGACAGCCGGGGGCCGGGGAGCTGTTTTTT. Translated, it gives CASSLGQPGAGELFF.

The chain uses TRBV7-3 and TRBJ2-1, with 8 bases matching TRBD2. The germline CDR1 and CDR2 sequences are SGHTA and FQGTGA. This CDR3 has 15 amino acids. V was clipped by 3 bases and J by 9 bases; unmatched bases: 10. The CDR3 DNA reads as TGTGCCAGCAGCTTTGGGAGCGGGGGAGGTGGTGAGCAGTTCTTC. The encoded protein is CASSFGSGGGGEQFF.

CDR3 coding DNA: TGTGCCAGCAGTTCCACAGGGGGCACAGATACGCAGTATTTT. This encodes CASSSTGGTDTQYF. The V gene is TRBV28, the J gene TRBJ2-3; 7 nucleotides match TRBD1. J lost 1 base, V lost 4 bases, and 2 bases had no gene match. This CDR3 spans 14 amino acids. Looked up from germline, CDR1 is MDHEN and CDR2 is SYDVKM.

The sample holds a few counts of this clone. The chain uses TRBV29-1 and TRBJ2-5; the D gene is possibly TRBD1 (5 bases). Trimming shortened V by 4 bases and J by 5 bases, and 14 bases separated the two germline ends. CDR3 length equals 13 residues. Germline V gives CDR1 SQVTM, CDR2 ANQGSEA. CDR3 sequence: CSVGLGVVETQYF. For the CDR3, the DNA is TGCAGCGTTGGATTAGGGGTGGTGGAGACCCAGTACTTC.

In this sample, this clone turned up a few times. V usage is TRBV2 and J usage is TRBJ2-7; 8 nucleotides align to TRBD2. J was trimmed by 2 bases and V by 6 bases; bases with no gene match: 9. This CDR3 has 15 amino acids. CDR1 is SNHLY, CDR2 FYNNEI, per germline. The CDR3 here is CASRAASGSPYEQYF. CDR3 DNA sequence: TGTGCCAGCAGGGCCGCTAGCGGGTCTCCCTACGAGCAGTACTTC.

This clone has just a few counts. This chain uses TRBV4-1 with TRBJ2-1; tentative D call: TRBD2 (7 bases). The CDR3 is made up of 16 amino acids. Trimming shortened V by 0 bases and J by 7 bases, and 16 bases separated the two germline ends. Germline loops: CDR1 MGHRA, CDR2 YSYEKL. The CDR3 region is CASSQDARGGGNEQFF. The DNA of the CDR3 is TGCGCCAGCAGCCAAGATGCCCGAGGGGGGGGGAATGAGCAGTTCTTC.

V is TRBV13 and J is TRBJ2-5; 9 bases map to TRBD1. Per the germline V gene, CDR1 is PRHDT and CDR2 is FYEKMQ (reference sequence). J lost 5 bases, V lost 5 bases, and 9 bases had no gene match. This CDR3 region has 15 residues. The CDR3 is CASSTRQGERETQYF. In DNA, the CDR3 is TGTGCCAGCAGCACAAGACAGGGGGAGCGTGAGACCCAGTACTTC.

V gene TRBV9 combines with J gene TRBJ1-1; D may be TRBD1 (5 bases). Germline CDR1 and CDR2: SGDLS and YYNGEE. The germline V and J ends were trimmed by 3 bases and 8 bases, with 14 bases remaining between them. The CDR3 covers 13 residues. Here the CDR3 reads CASSAREGLEAFF. Written as DNA, the CDR3 is TGTGCCAGCAGCGCGCGGGAGGGGTTGGAAGCTTTCTTT.